This T cell receptor (beta chain) was profiled in a study of response to subunit inactivated influenza vaccine. TCRdb recomputed calls from the RT-PCR reads with MiXCR, one row per CDR3 protein. The sample yields about 780,000 distinct CDR3 sequences, under 20% seen once. The study's findings and limits: New T cells are recruited in small numbers by each seasonal influenza vaccination, according to the authors' suggestion.

For this clonotype: The antigen is not known.

V lost 2 bases to trimming and J lost 3 bases, with 8 bases between them. Germline CDR1 and CDR2: MNHEY and SVGEGT. The CDR3 runs to 13 residues. The sequences come from PBMCs from blood, collected around 5 days after vaccination. This clonotype originated in a man between 45 and 60 years old who received an inactivated influenza vaccine. The rearrangement joins TRBV6-2 or TRBV6-3 to TRBJ2-7; TRBD1 might be the D (5 bases). CDR3 coding DNA: TGTGCCAGCAGTTACCAGGGTCTCTACGAGCAGTACTTC. It specifies CASSYQGLYEQYF.